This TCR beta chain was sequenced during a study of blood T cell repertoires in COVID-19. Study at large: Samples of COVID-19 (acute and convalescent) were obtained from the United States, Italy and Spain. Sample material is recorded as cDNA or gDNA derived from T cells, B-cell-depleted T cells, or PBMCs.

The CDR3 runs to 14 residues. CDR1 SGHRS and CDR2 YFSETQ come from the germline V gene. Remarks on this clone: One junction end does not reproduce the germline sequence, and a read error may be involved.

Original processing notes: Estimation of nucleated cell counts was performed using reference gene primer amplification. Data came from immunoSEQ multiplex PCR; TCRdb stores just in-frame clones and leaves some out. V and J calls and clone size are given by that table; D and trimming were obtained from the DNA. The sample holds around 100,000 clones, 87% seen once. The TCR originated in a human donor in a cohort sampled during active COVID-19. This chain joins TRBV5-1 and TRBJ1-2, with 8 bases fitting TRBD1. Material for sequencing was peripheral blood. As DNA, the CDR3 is TGCGCCAGCTGCTTAGACAGGGGAGTAAATGGCTACACCTTC. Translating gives CASCLDRGVNGYTF.